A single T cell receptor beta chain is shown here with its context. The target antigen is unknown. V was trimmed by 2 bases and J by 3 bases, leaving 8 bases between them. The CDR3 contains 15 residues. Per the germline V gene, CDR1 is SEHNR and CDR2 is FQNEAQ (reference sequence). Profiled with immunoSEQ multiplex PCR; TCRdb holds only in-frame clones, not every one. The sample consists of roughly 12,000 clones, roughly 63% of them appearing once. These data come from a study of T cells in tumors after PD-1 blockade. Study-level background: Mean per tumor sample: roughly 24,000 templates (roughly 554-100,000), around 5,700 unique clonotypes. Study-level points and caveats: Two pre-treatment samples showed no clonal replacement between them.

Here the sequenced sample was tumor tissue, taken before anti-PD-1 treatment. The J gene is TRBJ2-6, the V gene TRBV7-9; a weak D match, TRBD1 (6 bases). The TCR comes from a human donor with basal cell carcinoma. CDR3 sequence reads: CASSLTGLGANVLTF. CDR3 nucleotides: TGTGCCAGCAGCTTAACAGGGCTTGGGGCCAACGTCCTGACTTTC. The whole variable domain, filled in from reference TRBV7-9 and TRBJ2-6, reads DTGVSQNPRHKITKRGQNVTFRCDPISEHNRLYWYRQTLGQGPEFLTYFQNEAQLEKSRLLSDRFSAERPKGSFSTLEIQRTEQGDSAMYLCASSLTGLGANVLTFGAGSRLTVL.